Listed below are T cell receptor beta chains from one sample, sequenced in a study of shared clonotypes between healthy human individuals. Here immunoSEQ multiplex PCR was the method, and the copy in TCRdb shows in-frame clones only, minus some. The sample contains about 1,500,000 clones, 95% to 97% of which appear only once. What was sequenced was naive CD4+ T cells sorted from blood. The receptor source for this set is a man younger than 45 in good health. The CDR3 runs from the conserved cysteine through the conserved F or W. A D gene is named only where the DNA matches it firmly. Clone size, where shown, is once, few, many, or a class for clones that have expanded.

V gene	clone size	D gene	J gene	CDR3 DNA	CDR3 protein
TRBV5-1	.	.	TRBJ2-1	TGCGCCAGCAGTCAGGACGGGAGCTCCTACAATGAGCAGTTCTTC	CASSQDGSSYNEQFF
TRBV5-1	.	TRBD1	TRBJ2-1	TGCGCCAGCAGCCTCGGACAGGACTCCTACAATGAGCAGTTCTTC	CASSLGQDSYNEQFF
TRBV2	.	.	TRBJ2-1	TGTGCCAGCAGTCCGCCCCCGGGAGTACGGGAGTTAAGCAATGAGCAGTTCTTC	CASSPPPGVRELSNEQFF
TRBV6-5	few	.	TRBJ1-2	TGTGCCAGCAGACTAGTTGGCTATGGCTACACCTTC	CASRLVGYGYTF
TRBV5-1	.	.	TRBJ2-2	TGCGCCAGCAGACCGCAGTGGGGGACGAACACCGGGGAGCTGTTTTTT	CASRPQWGTNTGELFF
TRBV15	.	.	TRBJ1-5	TGTGCCACCAGCAGAGATGTGATGAAAGATCAGCCCCAGCATTTT	CATSRDVMKDQPQHF
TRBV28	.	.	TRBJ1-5	TGTGCCAGCAGTTTATGGGTTCAGCCCCAGCATTTT	CASSLWVQPQHF
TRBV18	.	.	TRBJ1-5	TGTGCCAGCTCACCACGGGGGGAGGCTTGGCCCCAGCATTTT	CASSPRGEAWPQHF
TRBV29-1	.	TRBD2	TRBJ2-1	TGCAGCGTGCTCTTAGCGGGAGGGCCCGGCAATGAGCAGTTCTTC	CSVLLAGGPGNEQFF
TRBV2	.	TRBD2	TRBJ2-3	TGTGCCAGCAGTTCTAGCGGCGGCACAGATACGCAGTATTTT	CASSSSGGTDTQYF
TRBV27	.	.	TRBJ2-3	TGTGCCAGCATGGATCCAGATACGCAGTATTTT	CASMDPDTQYF
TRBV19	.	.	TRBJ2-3	TGTGCCAGTAGTATCCGGGGGCCAGATACGCAGTATTTT	CASSIRGPDTQYF
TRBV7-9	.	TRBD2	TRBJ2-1	TGTGCCAGCAGCCCGACTAGCGGGTTGGATAATGAGCAGTTCTTC	CASSPTSGLDNEQFF
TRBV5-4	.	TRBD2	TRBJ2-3	TGTGCCAGCGGGCGGCCTAGCGGACCCACAGATACGCAGTATTTT	CASGRPSGPTDTQYF
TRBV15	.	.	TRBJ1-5	TGTGCCACCAGCGTCCCCTGGCGGGTCCCTCAGCCCCAGCATTTT	CATSVPWRVPQPQHF
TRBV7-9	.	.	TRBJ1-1	TGTGCCAGCAGCCGGACGGTGAACACTGAAGCTTTCTTT	CASSRTVNTEAFF
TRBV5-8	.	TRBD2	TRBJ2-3	TGTGCCAGCAGCTTGCTAGCGGGCCTCACAGATACGCAGTATTTT	CASSLLAGLTDTQYF
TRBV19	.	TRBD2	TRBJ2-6	TGTGCCAGTAGCCGGGGGGGACACGGCGGGGCCAACGTCCTGACTTTC	CASSRGGHGGANVLTF
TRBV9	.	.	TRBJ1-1	TGTGCCAGCAGCGTAGGCCCGGAGAACACTGAAGCTTTCTTT	CASSVGPENTEAFF
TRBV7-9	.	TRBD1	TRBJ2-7	TGTGCCAGCACCAAGTGGGGACAGGGCCTCTACGAGCAGTACTTC	CASTKWGQGLYEQYF
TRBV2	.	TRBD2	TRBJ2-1	TGTGCCAGCGCAGGGACTAGCGGGATGAATGAGCAGTTCTTC	CASAGTSGMNEQFF
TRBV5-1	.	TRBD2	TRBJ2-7	TGCGCCAGCAGCTTGGGTGGACTAGGGAACTACGAGCAGTACTTC	CASSLGGLGNYEQYF
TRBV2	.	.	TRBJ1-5	TGTGCCAGCAAAAGGGGGATCAGTTCGCGTCAGCCCCAGCATTTT	CASKRGISSRQPQHF
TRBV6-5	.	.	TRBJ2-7	TGTGCCAGCAGTTACTCGGCGGGGTTCTTCTACGAGCAGTACTTC	CASSYSAGFFYEQYF
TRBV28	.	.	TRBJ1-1	TGTGCCAGCAGTTTACCCCTCCGGGTTTACACTGAAGCTTTCTTT	CASSLPLRVYTEAFF
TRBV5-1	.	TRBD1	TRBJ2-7	TGCGCCAGCAGCGGACGTTGGACAGGGGGGGAGTACTACGAGCAGTACTTC	CASSGRWTGGEYYEQYF
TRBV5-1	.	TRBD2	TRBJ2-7	TGCGCCAGCAGCTGGGGTTCGGGAGGCATTATCGAGCAGTACTTC	CASSWGSGGIIEQYF
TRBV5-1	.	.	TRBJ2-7	TGCGCCAGCAGCTTGCGTCCGAGCTCCTACGAGCAGTACTTC	CASSLRPSSYEQYF
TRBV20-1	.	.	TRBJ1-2	TGCAGTGCTAGAGAGAGGTTTGGCTACACCTTC	CSARERFGYTF
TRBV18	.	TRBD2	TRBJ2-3	TGTGCCAGCTCACCCCTAGCGGGAGCTAGCACAGATACGCAGTATTTT	CASSPLAGASTDTQYF
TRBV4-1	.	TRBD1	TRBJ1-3	TGCGCCAGCAGCCGGAACAGGGGCTCTGGAAACACCATATATTTT	CASSRNRGSGNTIYF
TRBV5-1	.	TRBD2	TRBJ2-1	TGCGCCAGCAGCTTGTGGTCCCCGGGACGGGGGGATGAGCAGTTCTTC	CASSLWSPGRGDEQFF
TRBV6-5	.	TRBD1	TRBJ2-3	TGTGCCAGCAGTTACTCCGGGACAGGGACGGATACGCAGTATTTT	CASSYSGTGTDTQYF
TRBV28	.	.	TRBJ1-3	TGTGCCAGCACCGTTGGGGGGGGCTCTGGAAACACCATATATTTT	CASTVGGGSGNTIYF
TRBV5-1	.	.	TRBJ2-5	TGCGCCAGCAGCCCGGTGGGAGCGCAAGAGACCCAGTACTTC	CASSPVGAQETQYF
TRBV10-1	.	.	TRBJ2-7	TGCGCCAGCAGTGAGTCTCTCCCCCCCTACGAGCAGTACTTC	CASSESLPPYEQYF
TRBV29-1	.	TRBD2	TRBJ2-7	TGCAGCGTTTCTAGCGGCTACGAGCAGTACTTC	CSVSSGYEQYF
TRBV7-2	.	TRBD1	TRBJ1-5	TGTGCCAGCAGCTTACCCCACAGGGGTCCCAATCAGCCCCAGCATTTT	CASSLPHRGPNQPQHF
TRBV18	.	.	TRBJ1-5	TGTGCCAGCTCGATGACGGAGAATCAGCCCCAGCATTTT	CASSMTENQPQHF
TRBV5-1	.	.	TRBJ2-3	TGCGCCATCGCAGATGGTAGCACAGATACGCAGTATTTT	CAIADGSTDTQYF
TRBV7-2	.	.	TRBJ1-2	TGTGCCAGCAGCTTGTCAGGAGCTCGCCATAACTATGGCTACACCTTC	CASSLSGARHNYGYTF
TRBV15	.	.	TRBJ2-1	TGTGCCACCAGCCAACATCTGGGGGGTAGCGGCCTGTCCCCGTTCTTC	CATSQHLGGSGLSPFF
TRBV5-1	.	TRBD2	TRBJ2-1	TGCGCCAGCAGCCTGGCGGGGGACTCCTACAATGAGCAGTTCTTC	CASSLAGDSYNEQFF
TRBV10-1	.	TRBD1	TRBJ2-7	TGCGCCAGCAGTGGGATCGGACAGGGGGAAGTGTACTTC	CASSGIGQGEVYF
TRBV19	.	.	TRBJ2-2	TGTGCCAGTAGTATTCCCCAGGGTGGGGCCGGGGAGCTGTTTTTT	CASSIPQGGAGELFF
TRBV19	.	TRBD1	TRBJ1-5	TGTGCCAGTAGTCTTCCGGGACAGGGGACTCAGCCCCAGCATTTT	CASSLPGQGTQPQHF
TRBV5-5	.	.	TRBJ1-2	TGTGCCAGCAGCCAACAGGAACTCGGCTACACCTTC	CASSQQELGYTF
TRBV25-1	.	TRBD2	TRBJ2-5	TGTGCCAGCAGTTCATGGACTAGCGGGACCTCTGGGGAGACCCAGTACTTC	CASSSWTSGTSGETQYF